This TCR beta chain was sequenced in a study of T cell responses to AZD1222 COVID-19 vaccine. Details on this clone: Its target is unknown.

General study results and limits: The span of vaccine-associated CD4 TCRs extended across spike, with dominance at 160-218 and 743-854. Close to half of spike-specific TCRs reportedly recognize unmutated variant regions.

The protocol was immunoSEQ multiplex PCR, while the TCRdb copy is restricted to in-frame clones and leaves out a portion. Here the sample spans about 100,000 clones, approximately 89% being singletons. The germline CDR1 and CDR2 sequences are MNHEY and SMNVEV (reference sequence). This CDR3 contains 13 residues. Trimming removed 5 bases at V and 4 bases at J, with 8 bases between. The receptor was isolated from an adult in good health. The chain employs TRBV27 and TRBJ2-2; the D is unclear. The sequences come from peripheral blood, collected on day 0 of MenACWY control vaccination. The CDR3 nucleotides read TGTGCCAGCAGTCTTCAGGTCACCGGGGAGCTGTTTTTT. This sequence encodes CASSLQVTGELFF.